This T cell receptor (beta chain) was sequenced in a study of T cells in Graves' hyperthyroidism and ophthalmopathy (dated by TCRdb to between 2018 and 2021). Concerning the study at large: Peripheral blood was sampled at the time of initial diagnosis, prior to any treatment. To identify TCR V-J signatures that set the groups apart, the researchers used a discovery cohort of 95 to 100 patients, made up of roughly 45 with Graves' ophthalmopathy and about 59 with stable Graves' hyperthyroidism. Prospective prediction of ophthalmopathy was tested in an independent validation cohort of approximately 19 hyperthyroidism patients and 17 patients who later progressed to ophthalmopathy. For training and testing, the roughly 97 patients in the discovery cohort were randomly divided in a 7:3 ratio. In several Graves' hyperthyroidism patients, the study also compared T-cell repertoires from thyroid tissue with T-cell repertoires from blood. After sampling, hyperthyroidism patients received methimazole starting at 30 mg daily, and ophthalmopathy patients received high-dose intravenous methylprednisolone. According to the paper, TCR Vbeta CDR3 sequencing was carried out on over 130 peripheral blood samples, which came from fewer than 50 ophthalmopathy, some 73 hyperthyroidism and approximately 17 progressor patients.

Ophthalmopathy patients had moderately to severely active disease, with a Clinical Activity Score of 3 or more, a NOSPECS grade of 4 or more, and a disease duration of less than 3 months. Any patient with an uncontrolled infection, another autoimmune disease, pregnancy or lactation was excluded. Diagnoses were based on clinical symptoms, serum thyroxine and TRAb, thyroid ultrasound and orbital computed tomography. PBMCs were separated from 7.5 to 10 ml of fresh peripheral blood using Ficoll-Paque density gradient centrifugation. Total RNA was extracted using Trizol reagent, and RNA quality was assessed on an Agilent 2100 Bioanalyzer. CDR1 and CDR2 are read off the germline V gene as SGHAT and FQNNGV. The CDR3 spans 18 residues, from the cysteine through the phenylalanine. Only the CDR3 DNA is retained, 54 bases long and in frame from the first base. V is cut back by 8 bases and J by 6 bases, with 20 bases in the junction unmatched.

Amplification of TCR beta CDR3 regions was carried out from RNA transcripts. A first-round RT-PCR of the TCR CDR3 used the HTBI primer set with the Qiagen OneStep RT-PCR kit. The libraries were constructed in a second round of multiplex PCR and then size-selected and purified. The libraries were sequenced on an Illumina HiSeq2000 using paired-end 100 bp reads. Under the source paper's analysis protocol: SOAPnuke was used to process the raw data, throwing out any read that contained adapters or uncalled bases, had a mean Phred below 15, or lacked an exact constant-primer or identifier match. COPE v1.2.5 was used to merge high-quality paired reads, and clonotypes were defined as unique nucleotide sequences. Clonotypes were aligned to IMGT TRBV, TRBD and TRBJ reference segments using MiTCR v1.1. Only V-J combinations with frequency above 0.0001, covering 98% to 99.2% of repertoires, were analysed. The TCS score was defined as the ratio of F50 (clonal expansion) to E x V (chaos), calculated using BLOSUM62-based TCRdist between CDR3 peptides within each V-J. Welch's t-statistics and random forest reduced approximately 520 V-J features to 10 to 15, which were used in a naive Bayes classifier (R e1071). In-frame beta chains were kept once TCRdb had trimmed the public reads at Q25 with fastp and called clones with MiXCR. Rows with one shared CDR3 protein collapse into an entry with the most common genes and DNA. TCRdb, not the authors, supplied the V and J calls. The sample table holds under 550,000 distinct CDR3 sequences, of which about 20% were seen once. About 50% of the sample is held by the ten biggest clonotypes.

Points on this clonotype: No cognate antigen has been identified for it. Base qualities are missing; no much larger clone stands one base away.

Summary of the overall study and its limitations: Sample size was not statistically predetermined, and blinding of investigators to group allocation was not performed. During validation, the model predicted progression to ophthalmopathy a median of approximately 7 months ahead of onset, with more than 60% sensitivity and 72.22% specificity. Blood samples also contained most of the expanded thyroid clonotypes (frequency above 0.001), which suggests that blood repertoires may reflect thyroid immune responses. A 13 V-J signature model separated ophthalmopathy from stable hyperthyroidism, with 87.88% sensitivity and approximately 81% specificity in cross-validation and 80%/75% in testing.

The TCR was taken from a man aged 35-49 years with Graves' ophthalmopathy. Sequencing used blood. This sequence uses TRBV11-2 and TRBJ2-1, with 9 bases aligning to TRBD2. The base sequence is TGTGCCAGCGGATACCCCCCTACCGGGACTAGCCCCCTCAATGAGCAGTTCTTC. This translates into CASGYPPTGTSPLNEQFF.